Sequencing of this T cell receptor (beta chain) was carried out in a study of blood T cells in healthy people across ages. PCR was performed a second time for roughly 6 to 12 cycles using a sample-barcoded 5' primer and a J-beta primer mix. TCRdb ran MiXCR on the 5' RACE reads and lists one entry per CDR3 protein. The table records nearly 800,000 distinct CDR3 sequences, roughly 56% of them present only once. This clonotype turned up a few times. The extraction recovered at least 5.5 micrograms of total RNA per sample. Material for sequencing was blood. This receptor was obtained from a man aged 35 to 55 in good health.

CDR3 residues: CASSLGVSAYEQYF. The CDR3 DNA sequence: TGTGCCAGCAGCTTAGGGGTGAGCGCCTACGAGCAGTACTTC. V usage is TRBV7-2 and J usage is TRBJ2-7; D uncertain. V dropped 1 base and J dropped 2 bases, with 9 bases sitting between them. CDR1 is SGHTA and CDR2 is FQGNSA in the germline V gene. The length of the CDR3 is 14 residues.